This TCR beta chain was sequenced for a study of B cell selection in AIRE deficiency. The trim removed 2 bases at V and 4 bases at J, leaving 15 bases unmatched. Germline CDR1 SGHNT, CDR2 YYREEE (reference sequence). The CDR3 loop spans 19 amino acids. Using immunoSEQ multiplex PCR, the repertoire was profiled, and TCRdb retains in-frame clones only, with some absent. The sample yields around 22,000 clones, 80% to 95% seen once. Regulatory T cells were sorted as CD4+CD25hiCD127low/negative. This sequence joins TRBV5-4 and TRBJ2-1; 10 bases agree with TRBD2. The sample comprised CD4+CD25+ Tregs sorted from PBMCs. This TCR came from a human donor in good health. The CDR3 DNA reads TGTGCCAGCAGCTTAATGAGTGTGGCTAGCGGGAGTACATACAATGAGCAGTTCTTC. It is translated as CASSLMSVASGSTYNEQFF. The full variable domain, its missing parts supplied by reference TRBV5-4 and TRBJ2-1, is ETGVTQSPTHLIKTRGQQVTLRCSSQSGHNTVSWYQQALGQGPQFIFQYYREEENGRGNFPPRFSGLQFPNYSSELNVNALELDDSALYLCASSLMSVASGSTYNEQFFGPGTRLTVL.